One T cell receptor beta chain is described in this entry. The antigen is undetermined. Sequencing used immunoSEQ multiplex PCR; TCRdb keeps in-frame clones, though not all of them. The data contain approximately 61,000 clones, about 91% of them seen just once; the ten biggest clones take up roughly 1.9%. Germline V gene data show CDR1 as MNHEY and CDR2 as SMNVEV (reference sequence). With 0 bases removed from V and 1 base from J, the gap between germline ends came to 9 bases. The CDR3 covers 15 residues. The sample originates from a study of OX40 agonist ivuxolimab in advanced cancers. On the study more broadly: Patients were dosed intravenously with ivuxolimab at 0.01 to 10 mg/kg every 2 weeks.

Autoimmune disease history or systemic immunosuppression led to patient exclusion. Whole-study findings and limits: Certain nonresponders additionally had low normalized T-cell clonal expansion. Averaged across samples, CD8+ T cells carried more expanded clones than CD4+ did.

This sequence joins TRBV27 and TRBJ2-5; D call uncertain. This receptor was obtained from an adult with an advanced solid tumor such as melanoma, head and neck, liver or kidney cancer. The sample was CD4+ or CD8+ T cells sorted from blood, taken in a trial of the OX40 agonist ivuxolimab. CDR3 nucleotides: TGTGCCAGCAGTTTATCTGGGAATATCCAAGAGACCCAGTACTTC. It specifies CASSLSGNIQETQYF.